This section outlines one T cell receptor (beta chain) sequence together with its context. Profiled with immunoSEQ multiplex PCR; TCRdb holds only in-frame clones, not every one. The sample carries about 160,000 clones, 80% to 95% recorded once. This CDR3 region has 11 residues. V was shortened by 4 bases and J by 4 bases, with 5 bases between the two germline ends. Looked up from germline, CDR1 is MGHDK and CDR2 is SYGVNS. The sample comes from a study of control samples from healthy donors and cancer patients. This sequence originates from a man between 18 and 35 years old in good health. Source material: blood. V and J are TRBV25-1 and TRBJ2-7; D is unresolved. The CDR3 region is CASSGGYEQYF. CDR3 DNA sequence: TGTGCCAGCAGTGGGGGTTACGAGCAGTACTTC.